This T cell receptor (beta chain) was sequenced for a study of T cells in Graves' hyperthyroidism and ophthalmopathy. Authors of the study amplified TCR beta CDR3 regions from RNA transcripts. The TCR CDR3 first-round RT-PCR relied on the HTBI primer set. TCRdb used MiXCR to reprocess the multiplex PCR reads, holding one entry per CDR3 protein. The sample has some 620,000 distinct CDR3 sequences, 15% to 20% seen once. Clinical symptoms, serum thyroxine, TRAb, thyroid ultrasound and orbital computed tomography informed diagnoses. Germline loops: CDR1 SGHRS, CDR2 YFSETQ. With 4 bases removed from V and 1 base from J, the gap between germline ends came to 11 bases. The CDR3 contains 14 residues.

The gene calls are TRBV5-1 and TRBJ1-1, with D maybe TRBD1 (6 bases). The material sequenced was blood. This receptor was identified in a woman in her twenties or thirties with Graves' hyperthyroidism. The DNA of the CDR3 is TGCGCCAGCAGCAAGCCGACAGGGAACACTGAAGCTTTCTTT. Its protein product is CASSKPTGNTEAFF.